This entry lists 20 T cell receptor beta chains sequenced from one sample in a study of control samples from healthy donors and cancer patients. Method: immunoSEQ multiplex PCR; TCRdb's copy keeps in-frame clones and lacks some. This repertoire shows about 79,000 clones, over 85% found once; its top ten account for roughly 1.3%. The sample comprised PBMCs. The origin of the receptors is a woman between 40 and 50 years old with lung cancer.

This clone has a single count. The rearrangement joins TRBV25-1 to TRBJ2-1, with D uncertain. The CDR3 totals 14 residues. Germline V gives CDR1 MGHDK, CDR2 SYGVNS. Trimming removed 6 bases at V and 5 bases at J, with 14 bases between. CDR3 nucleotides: TGTGCCAGCAGCGGGCCGGCCCCACACAATGAGCAGTTCTTC. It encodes CASSGPAPHNEQFF.

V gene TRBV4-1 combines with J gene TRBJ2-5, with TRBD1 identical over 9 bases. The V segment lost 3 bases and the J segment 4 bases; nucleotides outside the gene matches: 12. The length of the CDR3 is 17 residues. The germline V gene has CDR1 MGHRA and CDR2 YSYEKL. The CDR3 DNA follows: TGCGCCAGCAGCCAGAATCCGGGACAGGGTTCTGCAGAGACCCAGTACTTC. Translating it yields CASSQNPGQGSAETQYF.

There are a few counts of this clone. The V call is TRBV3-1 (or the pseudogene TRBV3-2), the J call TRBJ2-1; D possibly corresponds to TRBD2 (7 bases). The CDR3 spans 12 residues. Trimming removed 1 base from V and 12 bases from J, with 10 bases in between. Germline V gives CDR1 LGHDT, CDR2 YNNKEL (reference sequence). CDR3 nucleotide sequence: TGTGCCAGCAGCCAAGGGGGGGGCCTGCAGTTCTTC. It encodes CASSQGGGLQFF.

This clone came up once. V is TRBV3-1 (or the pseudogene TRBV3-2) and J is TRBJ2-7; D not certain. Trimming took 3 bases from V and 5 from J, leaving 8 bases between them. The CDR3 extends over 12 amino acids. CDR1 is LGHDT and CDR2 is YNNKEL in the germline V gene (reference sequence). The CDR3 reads CASSQSGDEQYF. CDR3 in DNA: TGTGCCAGCAGCCAGTCAGGAGACGAGCAGTACTTC.

CDR3 protein: CASSQVRGSGANVLTF. DNA of the CDR3: TGCGCCAGCAGCCAAGTAAGGGGATCTGGGGCCAACGTCCTGACTTTC. The V call is TRBV4-1, the J call TRBJ2-6, with D possibly matching TRBD1 (5 bases). The V end was cut by 1 base, the J end by 1 base, with 8 bases between. The germline gives CDR1 MGHRA, CDR2 YSYEKL. The CDR3 is 16 amino acids.

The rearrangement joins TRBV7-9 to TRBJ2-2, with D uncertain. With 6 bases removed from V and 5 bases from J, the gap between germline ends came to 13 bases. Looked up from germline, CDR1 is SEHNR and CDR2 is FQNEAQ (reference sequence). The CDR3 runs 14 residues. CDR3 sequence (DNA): TGTGCCAGCAGTCCAAATCCAGGAACCGGGGAGCTGTTTTTT. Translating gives CASSPNPGTGELFF.

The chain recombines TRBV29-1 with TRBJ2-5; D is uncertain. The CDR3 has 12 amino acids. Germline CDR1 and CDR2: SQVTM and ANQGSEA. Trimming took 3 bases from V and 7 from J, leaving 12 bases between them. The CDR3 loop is CSVEDGSRTQYF. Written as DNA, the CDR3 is TGCAGCGTTGAGGACGGTTCGAGGACCCAGTACTTC. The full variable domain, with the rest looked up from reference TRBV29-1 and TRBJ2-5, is SAVISQKPSRDICQRGTSLTIQCQVDSQVTMMFWYRQQPGQSLTLIATANQGSEATYESGFVIDKFPISRPNLTFSTLTVSNMSPEDSSIYLCSVEDGSRTQYFGPGTRLLVL.

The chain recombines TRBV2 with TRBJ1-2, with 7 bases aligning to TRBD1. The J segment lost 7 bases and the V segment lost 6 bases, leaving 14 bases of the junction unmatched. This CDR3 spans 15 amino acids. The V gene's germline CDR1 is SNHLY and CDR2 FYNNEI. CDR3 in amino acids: CASSAGGTAGVGYTF. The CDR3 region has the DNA TGTGCCAGCAGCGCAGGGGGGACAGCCGGAGTTGGCTACACCTTC.

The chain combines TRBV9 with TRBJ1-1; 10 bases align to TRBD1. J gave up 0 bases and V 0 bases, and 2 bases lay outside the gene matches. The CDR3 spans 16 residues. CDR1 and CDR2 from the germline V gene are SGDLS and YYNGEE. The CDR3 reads CASSVGGQGLNTEAFF. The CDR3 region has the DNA TGTGCCAGCAGCGTAGGGGGACAGGGGTTGAACACTGAAGCTTTCTTT.

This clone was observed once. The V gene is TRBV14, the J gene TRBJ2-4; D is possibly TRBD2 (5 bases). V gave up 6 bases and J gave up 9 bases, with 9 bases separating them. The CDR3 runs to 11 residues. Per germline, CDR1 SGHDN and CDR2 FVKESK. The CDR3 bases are TGTGCCAGCAGGGGGAGTATCATTCAGTACTTC. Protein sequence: CASRGSIIQYF.

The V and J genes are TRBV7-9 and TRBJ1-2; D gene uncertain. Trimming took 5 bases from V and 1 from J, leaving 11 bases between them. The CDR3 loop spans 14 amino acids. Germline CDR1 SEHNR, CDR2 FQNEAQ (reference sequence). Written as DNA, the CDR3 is TGTGCCAGCAGCCAACCCATTGGTAACTATGGCTACACCTTC. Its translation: CASSQPIGNYGYTF.

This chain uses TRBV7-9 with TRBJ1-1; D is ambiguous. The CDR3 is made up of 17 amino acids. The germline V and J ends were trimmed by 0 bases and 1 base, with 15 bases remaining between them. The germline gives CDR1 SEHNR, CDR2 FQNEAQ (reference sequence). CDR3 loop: CASSLAARQYSNTEAFF. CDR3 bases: TGTGCCAGCAGCTTAGCGGCCAGGCAGTATTCGAACACTGAAGCTTTCTTT.

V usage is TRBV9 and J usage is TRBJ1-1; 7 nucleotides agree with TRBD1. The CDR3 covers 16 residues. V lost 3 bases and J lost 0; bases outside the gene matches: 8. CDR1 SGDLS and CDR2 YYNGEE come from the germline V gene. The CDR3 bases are TGTGCCAGCAGCGCCCTCGAGACAGGGCTGAACACTGAAGCTTTCTTT. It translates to CASSALETGLNTEAFF.

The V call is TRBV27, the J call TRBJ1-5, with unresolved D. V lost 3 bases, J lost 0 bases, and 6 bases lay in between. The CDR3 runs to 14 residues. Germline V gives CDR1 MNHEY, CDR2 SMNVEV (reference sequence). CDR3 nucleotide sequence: TGTGCCAGCAGTTTCGGAAATAGCAATCAGCCCCAGCATTTT. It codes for CASSFGNSNQPQHF.

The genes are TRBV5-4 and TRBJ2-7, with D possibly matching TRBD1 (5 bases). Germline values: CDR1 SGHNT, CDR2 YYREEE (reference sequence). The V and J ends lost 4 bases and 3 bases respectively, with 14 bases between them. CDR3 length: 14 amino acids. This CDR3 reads CASSSRVGNYEQYF. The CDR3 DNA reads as TGTGCCAGCAGCAGCAGGGTAGGGAACTACGAGCAGTACTTC.

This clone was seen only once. CDR3 loop: CASSPDRAGNTIYF. The CDR3 DNA reads as TGTGCCAGTAGTCCGGACAGGGCTGGAAACACCATATATTTT. The chain links TRBV19 to TRBJ1-3; the match to TRBD1 covers 8 bases. Germline V gene data show CDR1 as LNHDA and CDR2 as SQIVND (reference sequence). With V trimmed by 5 bases and J by 2 bases, 2 bases remained unmatched. The CDR3 covers 14 residues. The full variable domain, rest sourced from reference TRBV19 and TRBJ1-3, is DGGITQSPKYLFRKEGQNVTLSCEQNLNHDAMYWYRQDPGQGLRLIYYSQIVNDFQKGDIAEGYSVSREKKESFPLTVTSAQKNPTAFYLCASSPDRAGNTIYFGEGSWLTVV.

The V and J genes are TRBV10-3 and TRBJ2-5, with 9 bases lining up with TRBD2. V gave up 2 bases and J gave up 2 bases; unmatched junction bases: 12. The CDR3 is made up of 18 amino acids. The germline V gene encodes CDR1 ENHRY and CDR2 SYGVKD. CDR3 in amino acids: CAISETLLAGDHQETQYF. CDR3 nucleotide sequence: TGTGCCATCAGTGAGACGCTACTAGCGGGCGATCATCAAGAGACCCAGTACTTC.

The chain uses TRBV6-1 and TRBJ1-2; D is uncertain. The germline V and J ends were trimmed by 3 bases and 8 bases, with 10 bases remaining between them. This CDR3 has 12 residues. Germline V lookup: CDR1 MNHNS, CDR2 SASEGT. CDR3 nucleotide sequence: TGTGCCAGCAGTGACCCAGCTTGGGGCTACACCTTC. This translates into CASSDPAWGYTF.

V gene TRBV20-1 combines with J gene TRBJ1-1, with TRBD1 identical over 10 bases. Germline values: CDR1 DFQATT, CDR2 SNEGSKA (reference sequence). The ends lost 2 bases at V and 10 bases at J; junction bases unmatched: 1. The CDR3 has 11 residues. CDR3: CSARRTGGAFF. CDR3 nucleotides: TGCAGTGCTAGAAGGACAGGGGGAGCTTTCTTT.

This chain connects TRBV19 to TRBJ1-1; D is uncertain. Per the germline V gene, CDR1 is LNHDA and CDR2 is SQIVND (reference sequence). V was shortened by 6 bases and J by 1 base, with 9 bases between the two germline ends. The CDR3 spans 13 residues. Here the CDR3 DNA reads TGTGCCAGTAGACTGGGTGGGAACACTGAAGCTTTCTTT. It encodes CASRLGGNTEAFF. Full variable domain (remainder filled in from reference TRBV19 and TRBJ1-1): DGGITQSPKYLFRKEGQNVTLSCEQNLNHDAMYWYRQDPGQGLRLIYYSQIVNDFQKGDIAEGYSVSREKKESFPLTVTSAQKNPTAFYLCASRLGGNTEAFFGQGTRLTVV.